Listed below are T cell receptor beta chains from one sample, sequenced in a study of blood T cell repertoires in COVID-19. Some clones are missing from TCRdb's copy, which holds only in-frame ones; the method was immunoSEQ multiplex PCR. The sample has some 300,000 clones, approximately 86% seen once. The source material was peripheral blood. These receptors all stem from a man aged 70-80 years with acute or convalescent COVID-19. The CDR3 runs from the conserved cysteine through the conserved F or W. The D gene is left open where the match is weak. Expanded clones get a size class; other rows say once, few or many, or leave the size out.

size: .
D: TRBD1
J: TRBJ1-2
V: TRBV9
DNA: TGTGCCAGCAGCGTAGAATCAGGGGGCTATGGCTACACCTTC
CDR3: CASSVESGGYGYTF

size: .
D: TRBD1
J: TRBJ1-2
V: TRBV5-5
DNA: TGTGCCAGCAGCTTGGTTCAGGGGGGTCACTATGGCTACACCTTC
CDR3: CASSLVQGGHYGYTF

size: .
D: TRBD1
J: TRBJ1-2
V: TRBV7-2
DNA: TGTGCCAGCAGCTCGGGGGGACAGGGGTATGGCTACACCTTC
CDR3: CASSSGGQGYGYTF

size: once
D: .
J: TRBJ2-1
V: TRBV9
DNA: TGTGCCAGCAGCGTGCGGACTATCCCTAATGAGCAGTTCTTC
CDR3: CASSVRTIPNEQFF

size: few
D: TRBD1
J: TRBJ2-2
V: TRBV7-2
DNA: TGTGCCAGCAGCGCTCGACAGGGTCCCGGGGAGCTGTTTTTT
CDR3: CASSARQGPGELFF

size: once
D: TRBD1
J: TRBJ2-5
V: TRBV24-1
DNA: TGTGCCACCAGTGCCCGAAGGGGACAGTACCAAGAGACCCAGTACTTC
CDR3: CATSARRGQYQETQYF

size: few
D: TRBD2
J: TRBJ2-3
V: TRBV18
DNA: TGTGCCAGCTCACCACTAGCGGGGGGCACAGATACGCAGTATTTT
CDR3: CASSPLAGGTDTQYF

size: .
D: TRBD2
J: TRBJ2-1
V: TRBV5-4
DNA: TGTGCCAGCATGAGGACTAGCGGGGTAAGCTCCTACAATGAGCAGTTCTTC
CDR3: CASMRTSGVSSYNEQFF

size: .
D: .
J: TRBJ1-6
V: TRBV4-3
DNA: TGCGCCAGCAGCCAAGATTGGAGGGCCGGCAATTCACCCCTCCACTTT
CDR3: CASSQDWRAGNSPLHF

size: once
D: TRBD2
J: TRBJ2-3
V: TRBV2
DNA: TGTGCCAGCAGACGAACTAGCGGGACAGATACGCAGTATTTT
CDR3: CASRRTSGTDTQYF

size: few
D: .
J: TRBJ1-1
V: TRBV9
DNA: TGTGCCAGCAGCCCCCAAAGCGGCGAAGCTTTCTTT
CDR3: CASSPQSGEAFF

size: .
D: .
J: TRBJ1-5
V: TRBV19
DNA: TGTGCCAGTAGGCCTGGGACATCCTATCAGCCCCAGCATTTT
CDR3: CASRPGTSYQPQHF

size: .
D: .
J: TRBJ1-5
V: TRBV6-5
DNA: TGTGCCAGCAGTTCTCAGGGCGATCAGCCCCAGCATTTT
CDR3: CASSSQGDQPQHF

size: .
D: TRBD2
J: TRBJ2-5
V: TRBV20-1
DNA: TGCAGTGCTAGTGGTGGGAGGGCCAGAGAGACCCAGTACTTC
CDR3: CSASGGRARETQYF

size: few
D: .
J: TRBJ2-7
V: TRBV19
DNA: TGTGCCAGTGGGTCTCTGACTGAGCAGTACTTC
CDR3: CASGSLTEQYF

size: few
D: .
J: TRBJ2-3
V: TRBV5-1
DNA: TGCGCCAGCAAAGAGGAAGTGGCAGATACGCAGTATTTT
CDR3: CASKEEVADTQYF

size: .
D: TRBD2
J: TRBJ2-7
V: TRBV29-1
DNA: TGCAGCGTTGGGCTAGCGGGAGGTAACCCCTACGAGCAGTACTTC
CDR3: CSVGLAGGNPYEQYF

size: few
D: .
J: TRBJ2-7
V: TRBV28
DNA: TGTGCCAGCACCCCGCCACAGGGGAGGCCCTACGAGCAGTACTTC
CDR3: CASTPPQGRPYEQYF

size: .
D: TRBD1
J: TRBJ2-3
V: TRBV5-1
DNA: TGCGCCAGCAGCCTAATCCCCCAAACAGGGGGAGTCACAGATACGCAGTATTTT
CDR3: CASSLIPQTGGVTDTQYF

size: .
D: .
J: TRBJ1-4
V: TRBV7-7
DNA: TGTGCCAGCAGCCGCCAGGGGATAGTGGAAAAACTGTTTTTT
CDR3: CASSRQGIVEKLFF

size: .
D: TRBD1
J: TRBJ2-2
V: TRBV5-1
DNA: TGCGCCAGCGGCGCGGGACAGGGGACCGGGGAGCTGTTTTTT
CDR3: CASGAGQGTGELFF

size: .
D: .
J: TRBJ2-4
V: TRBV2
DNA: TGTGCCAGCAGTGATCGGACTGGCCTTCTAGCCAAAAACATTCAGTACTTC
CDR3: CASSDRTGLLAKNIQYF

size: few
D: .
J: TRBJ1-4
V: TRBV28
DNA: TGTGCCAGCAGTGTGAGGGCCGATGAAAAACTGTTTTTT
CDR3: CASSVRADEKLFF

size: .
D: .
J: TRBJ1-5
V: TRBV5-4
DNA: TGTGCCAGCAGCTCCGACGGTGGGGCTCAGCCCCAGCATTTT
CDR3: CASSSDGGAQPQHF

size: .
D: TRBD2
J: TRBJ2-3
V: TRBV19
DNA: TGTGCCAGTAGTAACGGCGGGAGGGCCCCAGATACGCAGTATTTT
CDR3: CASSNGGRAPDTQYF

size: .
D: TRBD1
J: TRBJ1-5
V: TRBV28
DNA: TGTGCCAGCAGTTTATTTCCACAGGGGGGGCAGCCCCAGCATTTT
CDR3: CASSLFPQGGQPQHF

size: .
D: .
J: TRBJ2-3
V: TRBV9
DNA: TGTGCCAGCAGCCTGCTCGAAGGAGGAAGCACAGATACGCAGTATTTT
CDR3: CASSLLEGGSTDTQYF

size: once
D: .
J: TRBJ1-6
V: TRBV11-2
DNA: TGTGCCAGCAGCCGAATCACCGGTTATTCACCCCTCCACTTT
CDR3: CASSRITGYSPLHF

size: .
D: TRBD2
J: TRBJ2-1
V: TRBV20-1
DNA: TGCAGTGCTAGTGTCCCGGCTAGCGGGACCAACAATGAGCAGTTCTTC
CDR3: CSASVPASGTNNEQFF

size: .
D: .
J: TRBJ2-7
V: TRBV7-8
DNA: TGTGCCAGCAGCTTGGGGTCTTATAGGGGGTCCCCTTTAAGCTCCTACGAGCAGTACTTC
CDR3: CASSLGSYRGSPLSSYEQYF

size: .
D: TRBD1
J: TRBJ1-3
V: TRBV18
DNA: TGTGCCAGCTCTTCACGGACAGGCTCCTCTGGAAACACCATATATTTT
CDR3: CASSSRTGSSGNTIYF

size: .
D: TRBD1
J: TRBJ1-1
V: TRBV7-2
DNA: TGTGCCAGCAGCGGGGACAGGAACACTGAAGCTTTCTTT
CDR3: CASSGDRNTEAFF

size: .
D: TRBD1
J: TRBJ1-2
V: TRBV2
DNA: TGTGCCAGCAGGGGACAGGGAGGCTATGGCTACACCTTC
CDR3: CASRGQGGYGYTF

size: once
D: .
J: TRBJ1-3
V: TRBV19
DNA: TGTGCCAGTAGTATTGGGGCGCACGGAAACACCATATATTTT
CDR3: CASSIGAHGNTIYF

size: .
D: .
J: TRBJ2-7
V: TRBV28
DNA: TGTGCCAGCACCCCAGGAGGACCTACCTACGAGCAGTACTTC
CDR3: CASTPGGPTYEQYF

size: few
D: .
J: TRBJ1-5
V: TRBV20-1
DNA: TGCAGTGCTAGTAGGGAGATCTATAGCAATCAGCCCCAGCATTTT
CDR3: CSASREIYSNQPQHF

size: .
D: .
J: TRBJ2-3
V: TRBV7-8
DNA: TGTGCCAGCAGCTTAGTAACCGGGACACTTAGCACAGATACGCAGTATTTT
CDR3: CASSLVTGTLSTDTQYF

size: .
D: TRBD2
J: TRBJ2-3
V: TRBV6-5
DNA: TGTGCCAGCAGTACCACTAGCGTTAGCACAGATACGCAGTATTTT
CDR3: CASSTTSVSTDTQYF

size: once
D: .
J: TRBJ1-5
V: TRBV28
DNA: TGTGCCAGCACCTGGGGCGAAAATCAGCCCCAGCATTTT
CDR3: CASTWGENQPQHF

size: .
D: TRBD1
J: TRBJ1-5
V: TRBV18
DNA: TGTGCCAGCTCTCACACCGGGACAGGGGTCTCTAGCAATCAGCCCCAGCATTTT
CDR3: CASSHTGTGVSSNQPQHF

size: .
D: TRBD1
J: TRBJ2-7
V: TRBV2
DNA: TGTGCCAGCAGTGAGACTGCCAGGGGGGAGCAGTACTTC
CDR3: CASSETARGEQYF

size: .
D: .
J: TRBJ1-6
V: TRBV15
DNA: TGTGCCACCAGCAGACCCTCTAGGAAGGCGGATAATTCACCCCTCCACTTT
CDR3: CATSRPSRKADNSPLHF

size: .
D: .
J: TRBJ2-7
V: TRBV20-1
DNA: TGCAGTGCTAGTTCGGGCAGGCGGGCGGAGCAGTACTTC
CDR3: CSASSGRRAEQYF

size: .
D: TRBD1
J: TRBJ1-6
V: TRBV7-2
DNA: TGTGCCAGCAGCCAACGGCCGGGACAGGGGAATTCACCCCTCCACTTT
CDR3: CASSQRPGQGNSPLHF

size: .
D: TRBD2
J: TRBJ2-1
V: TRBV5-1
DNA: TGCGCCAGCAGCTTGACTAGCGGGACGTGGGATGAGCAGTTCTTC
CDR3: CASSLTSGTWDEQFF

size: .
D: TRBD2
J: TRBJ2-3
V: TRBV7-3
DNA: TGTGCCAGCAGCCCAATTAAGGCCGCTAGCGGGGGGAGCACAGATACGCAGTATTTT
CDR3: CASSPIKAASGGSTDTQYF

size: .
D: .
J: TRBJ1-6
V: TRBV6-6
DNA: TGTGCCAGCAGGCAATCGACAGATTCACCCCTCCACTTT
CDR3: CASRQSTDSPLHF

size: .
D: TRBD1
J: TRBJ2-7
V: TRBV28
DNA: TGTGCCAGCAGTCTGGACAGGAAGTACGAGCAGTACTTC
CDR3: CASSLDRKYEQYF

size: .
D: .
J: TRBJ1-5
V: TRBV28
DNA: TGTGCCAGCATCCGGGAGGCCAATCAGCCCCAGCATTTT
CDR3: CASIREANQPQHF

size: .
D: .
J: TRBJ2-2
V: TRBV5-1
DNA: TGCGCCAGCACCAACCGCTACCAGTATAGCGGAGGAACCGGGGAGCTGTTTTTT
CDR3: CASTNRYQYSGGTGELFF

size: .
D: .
J: TRBJ1-6
V: TRBV28
DNA: TGTGCCAGCACCCCCCGGAGCTCCTATAATTCACCCCTCCACTTT
CDR3: CASTPRSSYNSPLHF

size: .
D: .
J: TRBJ2-6
V: TRBV9
DNA: TGTGCCAGCAGCAGGCAGGCGGGGGCCATGGCTGGGGCCAACGTCCTGACTTTC
CDR3: CASSRQAGAMAGANVLTF

size: once
D: .
J: TRBJ2-3
V: TRBV2
DNA: TGTGCCAGCAGTGGCCTGACTCCTAGCACAGATACGCAGTATTTT
CDR3: CASSGLTPSTDTQYF